Listed here is a single T cell receptor beta chain. Its antigen is currently unknown. This sample is part of a study of blood T cells in healthy people across ages. The second PCR ran about 6 to 11 cycles with a sample-barcoded 5' primer and J-beta primers. TCRdb fed the 5' RACE reads into MiXCR, producing one record per CDR3 protein. The data hold over a million distinct CDR3 sequences, with roughly 43% observed a single time. Study results and caveats: More naive CD4+ cells and higher diversity marked long-lived donors relative to aged donors. PBMCs that were unsorted prevented a conclusive naive versus antigen-experienced comparison. Estimates of total diversity, which came from one million sequenced T cells, were considered to be underestimates. CMV status of donors was unknown, possibly confounding expanded clonotype changes.

This CDR3 region has 15 residues. Germline V gene sequence: CDR1 SGHRS, CDR2 YFSETQ. V lost 4 bases to trimming and J lost 8 bases; unmatched junction nucleotides: 8. The sample was blood. The sequence was obtained from a young woman in good health. The V gene is TRBV5-1, the J gene TRBJ1-4; 10 bases are shared with TRBD1. Here the CDR3 reads CASSGTGTGEEKLFF. CDR3 DNA sequence: TGCGCCAGCAGCGGGACCGGGACAGGGGAAGAAAAACTGTTTTTT. The full variable domain, its missing parts supplied by reference TRBV5-1 and TRBJ1-4, is KAGVTQTPRYLIKTRGQQVTLSCSPISGHRSVSWYQQTPGQGLQFLFEYFSETQRNKGNFPGRFSGRQFSNSRSEMNVSTLELGDSALYLCASSGTGTGEEKLFFGSGTQLSVL.